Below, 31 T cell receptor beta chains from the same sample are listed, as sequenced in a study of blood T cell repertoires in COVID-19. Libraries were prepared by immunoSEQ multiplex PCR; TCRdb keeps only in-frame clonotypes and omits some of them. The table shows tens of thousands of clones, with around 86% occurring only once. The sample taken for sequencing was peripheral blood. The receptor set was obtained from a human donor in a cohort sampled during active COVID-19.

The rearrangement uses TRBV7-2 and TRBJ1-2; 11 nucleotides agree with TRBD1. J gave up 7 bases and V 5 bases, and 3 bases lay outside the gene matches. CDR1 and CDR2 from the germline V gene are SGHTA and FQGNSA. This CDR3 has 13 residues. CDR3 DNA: TGTGCCAGCAGCCGGACAGGGGGCCTTGGCTACACCTTC. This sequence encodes CASSRTGGLGYTF. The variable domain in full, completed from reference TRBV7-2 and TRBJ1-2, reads GAGVSQSPSNKVTEKGKDVELRCDPISGHTALYWYRQSLGQGLEFLIYFQGNSAPDKSGLPSDRFSAERTGGSVSTLTIQRTQQEDSAVYLCASSRTGGLGYTFGSGTRLTVV.

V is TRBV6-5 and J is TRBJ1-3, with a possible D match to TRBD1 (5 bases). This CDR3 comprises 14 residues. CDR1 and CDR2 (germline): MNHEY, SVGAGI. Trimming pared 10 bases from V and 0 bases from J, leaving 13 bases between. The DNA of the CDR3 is TGTGCCACCCGCCGACAGTCCTCTGGAAACACCATATATTTT. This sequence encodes CATRRQSSGNTIYF.

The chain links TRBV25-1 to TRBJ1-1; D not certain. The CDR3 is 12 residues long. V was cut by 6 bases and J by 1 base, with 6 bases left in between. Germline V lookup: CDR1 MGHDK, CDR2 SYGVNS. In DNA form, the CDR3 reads TGTGCCAGCAGCGGGTGGAACACTGAAGCTTTCTTT. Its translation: CASSGWNTEAFF. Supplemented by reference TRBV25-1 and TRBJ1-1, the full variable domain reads EADIYQTPRYLVIGTGKKITLECSQTMGHDKMYWYQQDPGMELHLIHYSYGVNSTEKGDLSSESTVSRIRTEHFPLTLESARPSHTSQYLCASSGWNTEAFFGQGTRLTVV.

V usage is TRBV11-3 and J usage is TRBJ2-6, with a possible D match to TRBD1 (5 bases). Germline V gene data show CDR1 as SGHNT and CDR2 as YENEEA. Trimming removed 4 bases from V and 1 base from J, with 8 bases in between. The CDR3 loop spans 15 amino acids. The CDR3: CASSSQGSGANVLTF. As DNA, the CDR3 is TGTGCCAGCAGCTCCCAGGGTTCTGGGGCCAACGTCCTGACTTTC.

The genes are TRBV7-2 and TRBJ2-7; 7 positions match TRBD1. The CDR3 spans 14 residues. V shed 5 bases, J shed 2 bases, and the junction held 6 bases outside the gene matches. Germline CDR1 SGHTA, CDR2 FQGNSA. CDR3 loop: CASSVWTGAYEQYF. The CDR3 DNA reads TGTGCCAGCAGCGTTTGGACAGGAGCCTACGAGCAGTACTTC.

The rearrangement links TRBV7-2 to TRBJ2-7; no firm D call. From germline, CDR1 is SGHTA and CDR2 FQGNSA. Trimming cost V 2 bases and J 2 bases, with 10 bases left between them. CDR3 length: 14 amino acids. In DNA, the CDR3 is TGTGCCAGCAGCTTATTCAGTGATCCCTACGAGCAGTACTTC. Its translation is CASSLFSDPYEQYF.

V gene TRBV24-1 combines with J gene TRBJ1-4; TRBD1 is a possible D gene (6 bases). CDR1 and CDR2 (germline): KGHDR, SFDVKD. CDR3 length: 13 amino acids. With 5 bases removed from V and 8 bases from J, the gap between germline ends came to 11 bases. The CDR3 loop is CATSATGFEKLFF. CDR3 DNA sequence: TGTGCCACCAGTGCGACAGGATTCGAAAAACTGTTTTTT.

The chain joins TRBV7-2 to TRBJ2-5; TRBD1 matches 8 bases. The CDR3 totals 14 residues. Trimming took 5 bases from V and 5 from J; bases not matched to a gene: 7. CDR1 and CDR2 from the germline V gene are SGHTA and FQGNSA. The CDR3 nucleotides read TGTGCCAGCAGCCCAACAGGGGGTTGGGAGACCCAGTACTTC. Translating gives CASSPTGGWETQYF.

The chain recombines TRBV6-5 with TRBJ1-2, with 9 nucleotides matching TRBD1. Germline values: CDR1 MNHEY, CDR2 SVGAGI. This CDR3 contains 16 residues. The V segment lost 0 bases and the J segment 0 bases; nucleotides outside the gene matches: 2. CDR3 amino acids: CASSYSQGAANYGYTF. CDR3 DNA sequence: TGTGCCAGCAGTTACTCACAGGGGGCGGCTAACTATGGCTACACCTTC.

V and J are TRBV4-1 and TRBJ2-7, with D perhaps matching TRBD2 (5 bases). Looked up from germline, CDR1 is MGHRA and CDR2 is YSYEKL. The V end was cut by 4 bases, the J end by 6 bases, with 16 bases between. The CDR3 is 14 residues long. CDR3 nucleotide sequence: TGCGCCAGCAGCCTGGGAGTCGGATCGGGCGAGCAGTACTTC. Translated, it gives CASSLGVGSGEQYF.

CDR3 coding DNA: TGTGCCAGCAGCTTCACAGGGTGGAGCTACGAGCAGTACTTC. Translated: CASSFTGWSYEQYF. The chain has TRBV7-2 and TRBJ2-7, with D maybe TRBD1 (6 bases). CDR3 size: 14 residues. Trimming stripped 3 bases from V and 3 bases from J, with 12 bases between. Germline assignment: CDR1 SGHTA and CDR2 FQGNSA.

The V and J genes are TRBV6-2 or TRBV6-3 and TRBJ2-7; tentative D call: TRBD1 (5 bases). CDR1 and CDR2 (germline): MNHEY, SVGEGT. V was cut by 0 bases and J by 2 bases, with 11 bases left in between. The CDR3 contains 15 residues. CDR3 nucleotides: TGTGCCAGCAGTTACTCCAGGGATAGTCCCTACGAGCAGTACTTC. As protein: CASSYSRDSPYEQYF.

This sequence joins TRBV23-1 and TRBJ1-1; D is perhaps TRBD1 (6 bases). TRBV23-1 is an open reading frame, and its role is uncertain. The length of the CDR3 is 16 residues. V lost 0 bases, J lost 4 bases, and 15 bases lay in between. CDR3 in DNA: TGCGCCAGCAGTCAATCGGAGCAGGGGCTGCTCACTGAAGCTTTCTTT. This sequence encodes CASSQSEQGLLTEAFF.

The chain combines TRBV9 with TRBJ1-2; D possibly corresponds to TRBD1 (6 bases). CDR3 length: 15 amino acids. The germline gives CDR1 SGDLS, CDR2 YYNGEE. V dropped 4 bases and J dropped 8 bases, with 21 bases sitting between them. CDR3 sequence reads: CASSFSGGAGEGYTF. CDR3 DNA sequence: TGTGCCAGCAGCTTCAGTGGTGGGGCAGGGGAAGGCTACACCTTC.

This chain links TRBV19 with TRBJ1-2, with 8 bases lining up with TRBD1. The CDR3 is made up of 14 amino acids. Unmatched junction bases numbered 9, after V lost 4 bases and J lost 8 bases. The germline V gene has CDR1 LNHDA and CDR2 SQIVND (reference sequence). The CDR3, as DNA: TGTGCCAGTAGTACACGGACAGGGTTTAGCGGCTACACCTTC. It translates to CASSTRTGFSGYTF.

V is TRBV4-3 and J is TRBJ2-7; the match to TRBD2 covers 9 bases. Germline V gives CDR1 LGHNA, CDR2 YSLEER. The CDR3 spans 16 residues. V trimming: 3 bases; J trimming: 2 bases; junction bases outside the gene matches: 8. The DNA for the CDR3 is TGCGCCAGCAGCCAGTTACTAGCGGGTAATCCCTACGAGCAGTACTTC. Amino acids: CASSQLLAGNPYEQYF.

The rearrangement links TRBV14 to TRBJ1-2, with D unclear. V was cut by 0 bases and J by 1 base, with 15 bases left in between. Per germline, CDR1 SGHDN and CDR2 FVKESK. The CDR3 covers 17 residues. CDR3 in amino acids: CASSQDGRQAFNYGYTF. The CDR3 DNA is TGTGCCAGCAGCCAAGATGGAAGGCAGGCCTTTAACTATGGCTACACCTTC. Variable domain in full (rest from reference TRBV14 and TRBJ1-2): EAGVTQFPSHSVIEKGQTVTLRCDPISGHDNLYWYRRVMGKEIKFLLHFVKESKQDESGMPNNRFLAERTGGTYSTLKVQPAELEDSGVYFCASSQDGRQAFNYGYTFGSGTRLTVV.

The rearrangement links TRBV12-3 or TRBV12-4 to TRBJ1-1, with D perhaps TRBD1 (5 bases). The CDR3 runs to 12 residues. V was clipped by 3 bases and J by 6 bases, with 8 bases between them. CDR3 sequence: CASSFGGAEAFF. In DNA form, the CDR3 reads TGTGCCAGCAGTTTCGGGGGAGCTGAAGCTTTCTTT.

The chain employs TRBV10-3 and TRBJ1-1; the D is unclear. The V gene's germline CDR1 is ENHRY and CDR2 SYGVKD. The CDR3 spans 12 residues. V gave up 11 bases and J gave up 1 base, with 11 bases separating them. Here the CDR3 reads CASSSRNTEAFF. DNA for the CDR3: TGTGCCTCGTCATCCAGGAACACTGAAGCTTTCTTT.

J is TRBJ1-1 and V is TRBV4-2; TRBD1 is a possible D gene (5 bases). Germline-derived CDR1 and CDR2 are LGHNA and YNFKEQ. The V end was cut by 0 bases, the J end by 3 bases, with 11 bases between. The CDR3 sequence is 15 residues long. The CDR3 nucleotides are TGTGCCAGCAGCCAAGATAGTCAGGGCTACACTGAAGCTTTCTTT. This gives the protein CASSQDSQGYTEAFF.

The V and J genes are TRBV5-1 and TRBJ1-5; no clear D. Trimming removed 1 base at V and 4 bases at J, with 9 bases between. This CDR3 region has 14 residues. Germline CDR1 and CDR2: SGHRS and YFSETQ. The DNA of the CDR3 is TGCGCCAGCAGCTTGAGCCCAGGAAATCAGCCCCAGCATTTT. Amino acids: CASSLSPGNQPQHF.

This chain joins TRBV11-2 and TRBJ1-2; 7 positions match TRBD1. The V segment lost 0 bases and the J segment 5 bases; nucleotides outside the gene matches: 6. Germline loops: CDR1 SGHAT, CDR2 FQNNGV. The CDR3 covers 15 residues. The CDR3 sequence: CASSLDRGFSYGYTF. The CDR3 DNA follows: TGTGCCAGCAGCTTAGACAGGGGGTTTAGTTATGGCTACACCTTC. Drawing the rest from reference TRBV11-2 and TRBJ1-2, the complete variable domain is EAGVAQSPRYKIIEKRQSVAFWCNPISGHATLYWYQQILGQGPKLLIQFQNNGVVDDSQLPKDRFSAERLKGVDSTLKIQPAKLEDSAVYLCASSLDRGFSYGYTFGSGTRLTVV.

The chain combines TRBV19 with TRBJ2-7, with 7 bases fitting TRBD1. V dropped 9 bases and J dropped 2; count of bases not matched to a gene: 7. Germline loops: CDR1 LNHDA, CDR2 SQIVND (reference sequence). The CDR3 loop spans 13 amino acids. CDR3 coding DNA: TGTGCCAGCAGACAGGGTGGCGCCTACGAGCAGTACTTC. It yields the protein CASRQGGAYEQYF. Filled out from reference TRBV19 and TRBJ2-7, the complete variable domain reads DGGITQSPKYLFRKEGQNVTLSCEQNLNHDAMYWYRQDPGQGLRLIYYSQIVNDFQKGDIAEGYSVSREKKESFPLTVTSAQKNPTAFYLCASRQGGAYEQYFGPGTRLTVT.

The CDR3 here is CASSQAETSDHEQYF. CDR3 DNA sequence: TGCGCCAGCAGCCAAGCGGAGACTAGCGACCACGAGCAGTACTTC. The chain links TRBV4-1 to TRBJ2-7, with 8 positions matching TRBD2. CDR1 and CDR2 (germline): MGHRA, YSYEKL. This CDR3 is built from 15 residues. J gave up 5 bases and V 1 base, and 7 bases lay outside the gene matches.

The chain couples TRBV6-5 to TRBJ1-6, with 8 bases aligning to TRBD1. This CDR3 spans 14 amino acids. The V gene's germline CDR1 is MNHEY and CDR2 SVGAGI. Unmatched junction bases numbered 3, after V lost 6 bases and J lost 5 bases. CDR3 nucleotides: TGTGCCAGCAGCCTGGACAGGGATAATTCACCCCTCCACTTT. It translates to CASSLDRDNSPLHF.

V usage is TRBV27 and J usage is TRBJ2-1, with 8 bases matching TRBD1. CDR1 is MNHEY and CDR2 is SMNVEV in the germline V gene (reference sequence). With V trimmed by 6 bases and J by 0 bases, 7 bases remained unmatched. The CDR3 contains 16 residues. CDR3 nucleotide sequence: TGTGCCAGCAGGATCCGGACAGGGAGCTCCTACAATGAGCAGTTCTTC. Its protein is CASRIRTGSSYNEQFF.

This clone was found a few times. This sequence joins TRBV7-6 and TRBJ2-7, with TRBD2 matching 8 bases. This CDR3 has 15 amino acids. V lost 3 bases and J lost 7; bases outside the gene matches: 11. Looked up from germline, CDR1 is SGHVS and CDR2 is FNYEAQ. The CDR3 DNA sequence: TGTGCCAGCAGCTTGGACGGGGGGGGCCTCCGAGAGCAGTACTTC. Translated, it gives CASSLDGGGLREQYF.

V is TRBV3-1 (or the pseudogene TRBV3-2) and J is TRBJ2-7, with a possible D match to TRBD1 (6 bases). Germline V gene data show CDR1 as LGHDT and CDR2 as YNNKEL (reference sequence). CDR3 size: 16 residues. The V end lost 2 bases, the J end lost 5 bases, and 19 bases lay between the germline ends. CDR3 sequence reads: CASSQPPQGWLNEQYF. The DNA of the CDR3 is TGTGCCAGCAGCCAACCCCCCCAGGGGTGGTTAAACGAGCAGTACTTC.

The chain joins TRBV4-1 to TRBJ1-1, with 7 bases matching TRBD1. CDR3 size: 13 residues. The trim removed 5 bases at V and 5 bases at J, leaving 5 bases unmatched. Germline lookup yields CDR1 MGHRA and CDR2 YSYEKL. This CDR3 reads CASSDRVRTEAFF. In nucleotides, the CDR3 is TGCGCCAGCAGCGACAGGGTAAGGACTGAAGCTTTCTTT.

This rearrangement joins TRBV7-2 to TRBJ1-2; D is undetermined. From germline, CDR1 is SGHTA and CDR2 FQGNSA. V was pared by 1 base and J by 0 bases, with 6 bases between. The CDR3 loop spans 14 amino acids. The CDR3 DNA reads TGTGCCAGCAGCTTAGGCCAGGCTAACTATGGCTACACCTTC. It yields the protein CASSLGQANYGYTF.

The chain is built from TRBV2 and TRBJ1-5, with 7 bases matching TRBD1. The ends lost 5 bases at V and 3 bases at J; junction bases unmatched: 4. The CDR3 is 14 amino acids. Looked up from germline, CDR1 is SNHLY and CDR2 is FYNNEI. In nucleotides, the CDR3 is TGTGCCAGCAGTTCCGACAGGGACAATCAGCCCCAGCATTTT. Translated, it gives CASSSDRDNQPQHF.